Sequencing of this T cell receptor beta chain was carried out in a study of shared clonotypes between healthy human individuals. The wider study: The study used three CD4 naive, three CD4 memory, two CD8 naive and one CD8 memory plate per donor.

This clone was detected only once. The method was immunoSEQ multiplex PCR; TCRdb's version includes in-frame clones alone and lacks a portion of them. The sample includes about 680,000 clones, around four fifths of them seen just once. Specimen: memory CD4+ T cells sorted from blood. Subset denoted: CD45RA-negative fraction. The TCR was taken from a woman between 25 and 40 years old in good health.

The CDR3, as DNA: TGTGCCTGGAGTGTGACTAGCGAGCCTACGCAGCAGTACTTC. This encodes CAWSVTSEPTQQYF. This chain uses TRBV30 with TRBJ2-7, with 8 bases fitting TRBD2. The trim removed 0 bases at V and 8 bases at J, leaving 9 bases unmatched. Germline V CDR1 and CDR2: GTSNPN, SVGIG (reference sequence). The CDR3 has 14 residues.